Below, one T cell receptor beta chain is given with its context. CDR1 and CDR2 from the germline V gene are SGHTS and YDEGEE. V was shortened by 4 bases and J by 4 bases, with 17 bases between the two germline ends. The CDR3 contains 15 residues. Clones were read by immunoSEQ multiplex PCR, and TCRdb kept only the in-frame ones, dropping some. The data show a few hundred thousand clones, more than 75% seen once. These data are taken from a study of blood T cell repertoires in COVID-19. The J gene is TRBJ2-5, the V gene TRBV5-8, with TRBD2 as a possible D gene (6 bases). This clonotype originated in a man aged 55 to 70 who had recovered from COVID-19. Sequenced: peripheral blood. CDR3 nucleotides: TGTGCCAGCAGCCCGGGGACTTCGGCGGTAGAGACCCAGTACTTC. Its translation is CASSPGTSAVETQYF.